This entry is about one T cell receptor (beta chain). This sample is drawn from a study of T cells in localized non-small cell lung cancer. The assay was immunoSEQ multiplex PCR, and TCRdb's table has in-frame clones only and misses some. The table shows under 30,000 clones, with 80% to 90% occurring only once. Trimming stripped 4 bases from V and 1 base from J, with 10 bases between. Germline lookup yields CDR1 MDHEN and CDR2 SYDVKM. This CDR3 is 14 amino acids long. Sequencing was performed on peripheral blood, taken before any cancer treatment. This chain joins TRBV28 and TRBJ1-1, with D unclear. The TCR originated in a woman aged 40 to 75 with stage I lung adenocarcinoma. CDR3 DNA sequence: TGTGCCAGCAGTTATCGGCAGACGAACACTGAAGCTTTCTTT. Translation gives CASSYRQTNTEAFF.